This is a list of T cell receptor beta chains from one sample in a study of beta chain features in type 1 diabetes. Sequencing used immunoSEQ multiplex PCR; TCRdb keeps in-frame clones, though not all of them. This sample has a few hundred thousand clones, with roughly 11% found just once. Source material: naive CD4+ T cells from blood. These receptors were taken from a man in his thirties or forties with type 1 diabetes. The CDR3 runs from the conserved cysteine through the conserved F or W. The order of the fields is V gene, CDR3 length, J gene, CDR3 protein.

TRBV5-1	18	TRBJ2-1	CASSSTRPVAGGDNEQFF
TRBV5-4	15	TRBJ2-3	CASSLAPELVDTQYF
TRBV6-1	15	TRBJ2-7	CASSEATSAGYEQYF
TRBV6-6	13	TRBJ2-1	CASSYSPDNEQFF
TRBV6-5	11	TRBJ2-1	CASGSGGLQFF
TRBV11-2	13	TRBJ1-5	CASSLGRGQPQHF
TRBV7-9	13	TRBJ1-2	CASSSDTNYGYTF
TRBV5-1	13	TRBJ2-5	CASSLAGSETQYF
TRBV9	15	TRBJ1-1	CASTATGTTRSEAFF
TRBV6-6	12	TRBJ1-1	CASTSGETEAFF
TRBV18	14	TRBJ2-1	CASSTGTGKNEQFF
TRBV11-2	12	TRBJ2-1	CASSLGSSEQFF
TRBV25-1	13	TRBJ1-2	CASSEAAAYGYTF
TRBV9	13	TRBJ2-3	CASSARLADTQYF
TRBV5-1	17	TRBJ2-2	CASSFWDRGANTGELFF
TRBV11-2	17	TRBJ2-6	CASTSGFHSSGANVLTF
TRBV18	13	TRBJ2-7	CASSPSLLYEQYF
TRBV28	11	TRBJ1-2	CASGQYRGYTF
TRBV5-1	12	TRBJ1-2	CASSYEPGGYTF
TRBV5-6	14	TRBJ1-1	CASSFGTANTEAFF
TRBV2	13	TRBJ2-7	CASSTRLSYEQYF
TRBV4-2	15	TRBJ2-3	CASSRYRGGVDTQYF
TRBV29-1	12	TRBJ1-1	CSVGGGGTEAFF
TRBV7-6	12	TRBJ2-5	CASSSGQETQYF
TRBV6-6	16	TRBJ2-6	CASSTGTASGANVLTF
TRBV19	14	TRBJ1-1	CATKGQLMNTEAFF
TRBV28	16	TRBJ1-5	CASSSPTGEGNQPQHF
TRBV14	16	TRBJ2-5	CASSRYRDYRQETQYF
TRBV5-1	16	TRBJ2-7	CASSIGSTGNSYEQYF
TRBV30	13	TRBJ1-4	CAWNWGQNEKLFF
TRBV28	12	TRBJ2-1	CASSSRGNEQFF
TRBV18	15	TRBJ2-5	CASSPPTGTQETQYF
TRBV13	13	TRBJ1-1	CASSLAVNTEAFF
TRBV2	15	TRBJ2-1	CASSALAGGLREQFF
TRBV7-9	14	TRBJ1-1	CASSLEYMNTEAFF
TRBV7-2	15	TRBJ2-4	CASSDRGAGGDIQYF
TRBV13	15	TRBJ2-2	CASSYGGALPGELFF
TRBV5-1	15	TRBJ1-5	CASSSGEGSNQPQHF
TRBV5-4	14	TRBJ2-7	CASSSQGSLYEQYF
TRBV11-1	13	TRBJ1-1	CASSKQRNTEAFF
TRBV9	13	TRBJ2-4	CASSVTGADIQYF
TRBV15	14	TRBJ2-7	CATSILQGDHEQYF
TRBV27	15	TRBJ2-7	CASRTGTPFAYEQYF
TRBV15	15	TRBJ1-6	CATSFRQSNNSPLHF
TRBV28	11	TRBJ2-7	CASSPRDEQYF
TRBV29-1	16	TRBJ1-2	CSVEDPWTGLGYGYTF
TRBV18	16	TRBJ2-2	CASSAREAQNTGELFF
TRBV9	13	TRBJ1-1	CASSPPGNTEAFF
TRBV4-2	15	TRBJ1-5	CASSQENSPYQPQHF
TRBV4-1	17	TRBJ2-1	CASSQERASGPYNEQFF
TRBV9	17	TRBJ2-3	CASSVAMTSGGPDTQYF
TRBV5-6	15	TRBJ1-2	CASSQTGREDYGYTF
TRBV5-6	12	TRBJ2-5	CASSLRGETQYF